This passage covers 17 T cell receptor beta chains from one sample sequenced in a study of blood T cell repertoires in COVID-19. The assay was immunoSEQ multiplex PCR, and TCRdb's table has in-frame clones only and misses some. The sample lists about 290,000 clones, 89% occurring once. The sequenced sample consisted of peripheral blood. These receptors all come from a woman in her 30s with COVID-19, enrolled during active disease.

This clone was counted between two and nine times. CDR3 nucleotide sequence: TGTGCCAGCAGCCAAGCGAAGGGACAACCTGGCAATCAGCCCCAGCATTTT. It specifies CASSQAKGQPGNQPQHF. The chain combines TRBV14 with TRBJ1-5; D might be TRBD1 (6 bases). The V end was cut by 1 base, the J end by 2 bases, with 15 bases between. The CDR3 is made up of 17 amino acids. CDR1 and CDR2 from the germline V gene are SGHDN and FVKESK.

The rearrangement joins TRBV11-2 to TRBJ2-1, with 11 bases fitting TRBD2. With V trimmed by 5 bases and J by 5 bases, 11 bases remained unmatched. Germline assignment: CDR1 SGHAT and CDR2 FQNNGV. The CDR3 sequence is 17 residues long. CDR3 in DNA: TGTGCCAGCAGCCCTAGCGGGGGGCCTACAGGCAACAATGAGCAGTTCTTC. This translates into CASSPSGGPTGNNEQFF.

The V and J genes are TRBV10-3 and TRBJ1-6; a possible D gene is TRBD1 (5 bases). Germline V CDR1 and CDR2: ENHRY, SYGVKD. This CDR3 spans 15 amino acids. The V end lost 1 base, the J end lost 9 bases, and 13 bases lay between the germline ends. The CDR3 protein is CAISELGGAGSPLHF. For the CDR3, the DNA is TGTGCCATCAGTGAGTTGGGCGGGGCGGGTTCACCCCTCCACTTT.

The genes are TRBV27 and TRBJ2-7, with TRBD2 identical over 7 bases. After removal of 2 bases from V and 2 bases from J, the junction contained 12 bases not matched to a gene. CDR1 is MNHEY, CDR2 SMNVEV, per germline (reference sequence). The CDR3 consists of 17 residues. CDR3: CASSLQGYGGKPYEQYF. CDR3 coding DNA: TGTGCCAGCAGTTTACAGGGTTACGGGGGGAAACCCTACGAGCAGTACTTC.

The chain carries TRBV11-3 and TRBJ2-2, with TRBD2 matching 13 bases. Germline loops: CDR1 SGHNT, CDR2 YENEEA. Trimming cost V 5 bases and J 5 bases; bases outside gene matches: 11. This CDR3 has 18 residues. The CDR3 protein is CASSPRTSGGLGTGELFF. The CDR3 nucleotides read TGTGCCAGCAGCCCCCGGACTAGCGGGGGTCTGGGTACCGGGGAGCTGTTTTTT.

This chain links TRBV5-1 with TRBJ1-1, with 10 bases matching TRBD1. V lost 4 bases, J lost 1 base, and 10 bases stayed unmatched. Per germline, CDR1 SGHRS and CDR2 YFSETQ. The CDR3 totals 17 residues. The CDR3 protein is CASSPKQGQGRNTEAFF. CDR3 nucleotides: TGCGCCAGCAGCCCAAAGCAGGGACAGGGGAGGAACACTGAAGCTTTCTTT.

V and J are TRBV6-6 and TRBJ1-5; TRBD1 might be the D (6 bases). The CDR3 sequence is 13 residues long. The V and J ends lost 10 bases and 5 bases respectively, with 15 bases between them. Germline loops: CDR1 MNHNY, CDR2 SVGAGI (reference sequence). The CDR3 reads CATADPGDQPQHF. DNA for the CDR3: TGTGCCACCGCGGACCCAGGGGATCAGCCCCAGCATTTT.

The chain links TRBV7-6 to TRBJ1-2; 8 nucleotides agree with TRBD1. Germline V CDR1 and CDR2: SGHVS, FNYEAQ. This CDR3 is built from 16 residues. V dropped 2 bases and J dropped 2; count of bases not matched to a gene: 7. CDR3 in DNA: TGTGCCAGCAGCTTAAACCAGGGGGCGCGAAACTATGGCTACACCTTC. It encodes CASSLNQGARNYGYTF.

This rearrangement joins TRBV29-1 to TRBJ1-2; D perhaps matches TRBD1 (6 bases). The V gene's germline CDR1 is SQVTM and CDR2 ANQGSEA. The CDR3 runs 13 residues. V was clipped by 8 bases and J by 8 bases, with 21 bases between them. This chain's CDR3 is CSPYRASVDGYTF. CDR3 in DNA: TGCAGCCCCTACAGGGCTTCAGTCGACGGCTACACCTTC.

In nucleotides, the CDR3 is TGTGCCAGCAGCTTACTTCTCCCGGGGACAGCCTACGAGCAGTACTTC. Protein sequence: CASSLLLPGTAYEQYF. The chain links TRBV7-7 to TRBJ2-7, with TRBD1 identical over 7 bases. This CDR3 has 16 amino acids. Germline CDR1 reads SSHAT; CDR2 reads FNYEAQ (reference sequence). V lost 2 bases and J lost 2; bases outside the gene matches: 9.

This chain connects TRBV27 to TRBJ1-1; TRBD1 might be the D (5 bases). Germline V gives CDR1 MNHEY, CDR2 SMNVEV (reference sequence). This CDR3 spans 13 amino acids. Trimming stripped 4 bases from V and 12 bases from J, with 18 bases between. The CDR3 bases are TGTGCCAGCAGTTCAAGTCTAGCGGGGGTGTCTTTCTTT. Its protein is CASSSSLAGVSFF.

This chain joins TRBV9 and TRBJ1-4; perhaps TRBD1 as D (5 bases). The CDR3 is 16 residues long. Germline-derived CDR1 and CDR2 are SGDLS and YYNGEE. Deletions cut 2 bases from V and 5 bases from J, with 16 bases between. CDR3 nucleotides: TGTGCCAGCAGCGTTTTCGGGGGTACGGCAAATGAAAAACTGTTTTTT. It is translated as CASSVFGGTANEKLFF.

The chain combines TRBV2 with TRBJ2-5, with D uncertain. The V gene lost 4 bases and the J gene lost 2 bases, with 11 bases spanning the gap. Germline V CDR1 and CDR2: SNHLY, FYNNEI. The CDR3 has 14 amino acids. The CDR3, as DNA: TGTGCCAGCAGTGCCGTAAACTCACAAGAGACCCAGTACTTC. Its translation: CASSAVNSQETQYF.

CDR3 nucleotides: TGTGCCAGCAGTTTATCTGTCAGGGCCTATGGCTACACCTTC. It yields the protein CASSLSVRAYGYTF. The chain uses TRBV27 and TRBJ1-2; a possible D gene is TRBD1 (5 bases). Germline-derived CDR1 and CDR2 are MNHEY and SMNVEV (reference sequence). The CDR3 totals 14 residues. Trimming shortened V by 0 bases and J by 4 bases, and 9 bases separated the two germline ends.

The J gene is TRBJ2-1, the V gene TRBV4-1, with 10 bases identical to TRBD2. The CDR3 spans 15 residues. After removal of 4 bases from V and 4 bases from J, the junction contained 4 bases not matched to a gene. Germline assignment: CDR1 MGHRA and CDR2 YSYEKL. The CDR3 sequence: CASSLLAGDYNEQFF. The DNA for the CDR3 is TGCGCCAGCAGCCTTCTAGCGGGGGATTACAATGAGCAGTTCTTC.

This chain uses TRBV11-2 with TRBJ2-2, with a possible D match to TRBD1 (5 bases). The germline V gene encodes CDR1 SGHAT and CDR2 FQNNGV. This CDR3 spans 13 amino acids. V shed 10 bases and J shed 8 bases, with 17 bases lying between them. CDR3: CATDTQGRGELFF. The CDR3 nucleotides are TGTGCCACCGACACTCAGGGTCGGGGGGAGCTGTTTTTT.

This clone was seen a handful of times. This chain uses TRBV7-2 with TRBJ1-2; D is undetermined. Germline CDR1 SGHTA, CDR2 FQGNSA. The CDR3 loop spans 13 amino acids. Trimming removed 2 bases at V and 1 base at J, with 5 bases between. The CDR3 DNA reads TGTGCCAGCAGCTTACGGGTTAACTATGGCTACACCTTC. Translation: CASSLRVNYGYTF.